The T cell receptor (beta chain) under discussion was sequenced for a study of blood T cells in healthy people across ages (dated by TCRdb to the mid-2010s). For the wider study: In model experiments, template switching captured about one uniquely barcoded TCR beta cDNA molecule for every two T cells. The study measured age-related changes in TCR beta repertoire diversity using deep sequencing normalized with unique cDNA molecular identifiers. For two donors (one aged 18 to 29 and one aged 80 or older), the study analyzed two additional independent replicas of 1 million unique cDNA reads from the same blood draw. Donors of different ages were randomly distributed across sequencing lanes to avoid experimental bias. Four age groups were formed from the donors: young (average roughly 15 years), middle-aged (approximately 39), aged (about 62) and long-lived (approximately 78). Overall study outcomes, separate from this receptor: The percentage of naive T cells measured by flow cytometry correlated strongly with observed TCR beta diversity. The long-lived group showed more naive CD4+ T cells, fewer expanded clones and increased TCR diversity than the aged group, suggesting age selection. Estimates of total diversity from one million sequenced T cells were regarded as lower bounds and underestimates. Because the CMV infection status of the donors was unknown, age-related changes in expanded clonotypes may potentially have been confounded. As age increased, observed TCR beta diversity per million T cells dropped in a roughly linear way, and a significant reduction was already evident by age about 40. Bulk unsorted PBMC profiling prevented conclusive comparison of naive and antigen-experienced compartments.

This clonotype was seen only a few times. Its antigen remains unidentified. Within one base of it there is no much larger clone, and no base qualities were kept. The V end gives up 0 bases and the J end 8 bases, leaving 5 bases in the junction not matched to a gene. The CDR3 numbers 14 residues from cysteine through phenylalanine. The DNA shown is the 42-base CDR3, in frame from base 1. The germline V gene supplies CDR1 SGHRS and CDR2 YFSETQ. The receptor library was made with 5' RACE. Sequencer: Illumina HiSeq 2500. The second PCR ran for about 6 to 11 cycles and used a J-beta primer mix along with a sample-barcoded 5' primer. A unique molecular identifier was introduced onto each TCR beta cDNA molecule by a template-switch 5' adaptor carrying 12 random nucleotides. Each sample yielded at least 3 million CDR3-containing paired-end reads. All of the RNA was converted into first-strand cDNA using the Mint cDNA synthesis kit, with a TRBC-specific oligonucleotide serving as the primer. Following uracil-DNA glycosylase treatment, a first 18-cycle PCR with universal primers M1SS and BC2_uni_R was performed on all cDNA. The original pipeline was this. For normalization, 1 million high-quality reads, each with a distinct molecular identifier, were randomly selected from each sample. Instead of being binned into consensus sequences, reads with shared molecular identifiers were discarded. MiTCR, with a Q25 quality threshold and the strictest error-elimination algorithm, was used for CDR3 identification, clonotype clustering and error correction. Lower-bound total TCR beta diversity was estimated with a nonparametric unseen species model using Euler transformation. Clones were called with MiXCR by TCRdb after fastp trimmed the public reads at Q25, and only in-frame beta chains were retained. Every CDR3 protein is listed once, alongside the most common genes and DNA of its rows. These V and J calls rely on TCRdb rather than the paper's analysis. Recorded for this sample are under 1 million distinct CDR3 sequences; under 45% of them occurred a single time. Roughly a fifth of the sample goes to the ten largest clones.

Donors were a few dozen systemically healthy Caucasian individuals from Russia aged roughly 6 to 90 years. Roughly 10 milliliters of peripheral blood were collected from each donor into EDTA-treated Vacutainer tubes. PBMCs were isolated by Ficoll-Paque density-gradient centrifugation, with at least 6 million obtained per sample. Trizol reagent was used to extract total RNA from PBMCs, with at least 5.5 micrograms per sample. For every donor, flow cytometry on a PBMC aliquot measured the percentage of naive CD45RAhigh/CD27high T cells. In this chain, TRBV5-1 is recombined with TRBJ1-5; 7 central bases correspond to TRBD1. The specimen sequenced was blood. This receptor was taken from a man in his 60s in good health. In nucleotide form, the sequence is TGCGCCAGCAGCTTGGAGACAGGGTTGAAGCCCCAGCATTTT. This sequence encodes CASSLETGLKPQHF.